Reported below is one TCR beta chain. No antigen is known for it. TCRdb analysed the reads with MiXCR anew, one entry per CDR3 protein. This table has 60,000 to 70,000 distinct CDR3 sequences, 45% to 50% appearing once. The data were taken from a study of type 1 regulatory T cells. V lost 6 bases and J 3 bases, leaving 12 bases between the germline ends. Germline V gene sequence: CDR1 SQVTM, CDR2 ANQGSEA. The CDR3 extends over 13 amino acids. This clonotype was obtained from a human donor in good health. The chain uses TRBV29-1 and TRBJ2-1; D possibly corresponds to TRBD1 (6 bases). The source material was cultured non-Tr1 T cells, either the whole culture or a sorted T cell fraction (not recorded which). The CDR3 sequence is CSVPGAGYNEQFF. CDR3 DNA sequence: TGCAGCGTGCCAGGGGCGGGCTACAATGAGCAGTTCTTC.